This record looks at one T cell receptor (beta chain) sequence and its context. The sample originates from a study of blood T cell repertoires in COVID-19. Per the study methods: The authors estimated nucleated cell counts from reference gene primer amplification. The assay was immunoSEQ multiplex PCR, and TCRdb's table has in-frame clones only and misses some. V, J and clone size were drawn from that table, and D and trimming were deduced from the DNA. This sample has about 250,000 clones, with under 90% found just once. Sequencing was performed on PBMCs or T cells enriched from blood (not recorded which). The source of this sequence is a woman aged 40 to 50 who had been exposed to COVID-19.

CDR3 in amino acids: CASSLDRSESSYNEQFF. In nucleotides, the CDR3 is TGTGCCAGCAGCTTGGATCGGAGTGAGAGCTCCTACAATGAGCAGTTCTTC. This chain links TRBV5-5 with TRBJ2-1; D gene unclear. The CDR3 covers 17 residues. In germline, CDR1 is SGHKS, CDR2 YYEKEE (reference sequence). V was shortened by 0 bases and J by 0 bases, with 13 bases between the two germline ends.